These 30 T cell receptor beta chains share one sample of origin, sequenced in a study of shared clonotypes between healthy human individuals. TCRdb's copy holds only in-frame clones and misses some; the assay was immunoSEQ multiplex PCR. The sample includes over a million clones, approximately 80% seen only once; the top ten take around 0.6%. Specimen: memory CD4+ T cells from PBMCs. Documented subset: CD45RA-negative fraction. Receptors originate from a man aged 18 to 30 in good health. Some clones in this sample may be carry-over from other donors' samples.

The chain carries TRBV4-1 and TRBJ1-2, with no clear D. The CDR3 extends over 17 amino acids. Germline values: CDR1 MGHRA, CDR2 YSYEKL. Trimming took off 3 bases at V and 0 bases at J, with 17 bases between the two ends. The CDR3 sequence is CASSHSPRGRTNYGYTF. As DNA, the CDR3 is TGCGCCAGCAGCCATTCCCCCAGAGGCAGGACTAACTATGGCTACACCTTC.

This chain joins TRBV7-3 and TRBJ1-5, with unresolved D. Trimming stripped 1 base from V and 2 bases from J, with 6 bases between. This CDR3 region has 14 residues. CDR1 SGHTA and CDR2 FQGTGA come from the germline V gene. The chain's CDR3 is CASSLRRGNQPQHF. CDR3 nucleotide sequence: TGTGCCAGCAGCTTAAGGCGTGGCAATCAGCCCCAGCATTTT.

This clone showed up just once. The chain links TRBV6-1 to TRBJ2-1; 8 bases are a match to TRBD1. The V and J ends lost 6 bases and 2 bases, in that order; junction bases with no gene match: 6. The CDR3 sequence is 15 residues long. CDR1 is MNHNS and CDR2 is SASEGT in the germline V gene. This chain's CDR3 is CASSLLDRAYNEQFF. CDR3 DNA: TGTGCCAGCAGCCTCCTGGACAGGGCCTACAATGAGCAGTTCTTC.

This chain joins TRBV30 and TRBJ2-3; possible D gene TRBD2, 6 bases. V gave up 0 bases and J gave up 6 bases, with 19 bases separating them. The CDR3 length is 16 residues. The germline V gene has CDR1 GTSNPN and CDR2 SVGIG (reference sequence). CDR3 loop: CAWSVIGGGTGDTQYF. CDR3 sequence (DNA): TGTGCCTGGAGTGTAATAGGTGGCGGGACGGGGGATACGCAGTATTTT.

The chain couples TRBV29-1 to TRBJ2-5, with 7 bases lining up with TRBD2. V lost 6 bases, J lost 0 bases, and 1 base stayed unmatched. This CDR3 region has 12 residues. Germline V CDR1 and CDR2: SQVTM, ANQGSEA. The CDR3 sequence is CSVRGYQETQYF. CDR3 nucleotides: TGCAGCGTGCGGGGGTACCAAGAGACCCAGTACTTC.

The CDR3 DNA reads as TGTGCCTGGAATCGACTAGCGGGAGGGGTCACCGGGGAGCTGTTTTTT. Residues: CAWNRLAGGVTGELFF. V usage is TRBV30 and J usage is TRBJ2-2; 14 bases line up with TRBD2. The germline gives CDR1 GTSNPN, CDR2 SVGIG (reference sequence). V lost 4 bases, J lost 4 bases, and 5 bases stayed unmatched. There are 16 residues in the CDR3.

The chain joins TRBV7-3 to TRBJ2-2; TRBD2 matches 7 bases. Germline CDR1 and CDR2: SGHTA and FQGTGA. The CDR3 has 18 amino acids. J gave up 5 bases and V 5 bases, and 17 bases lay outside the gene matches. The CDR3 here is CASSPRRGRAPRTGELFF. The CDR3 coding sequence is TGTGCCAGCAGCCCGAGGCGCGGGAGAGCCCCGAGGACCGGGGAGCTGTTTTTT.

This chain's CDR3 is CASRPGGPSTDTQYF. The DNA of the CDR3 is TGTGCCAGCAGGCCAGGGGGTCCAAGCACAGATACGCAGTATTTT. The J gene is TRBJ2-3, the V gene TRBV28; 7 bases line up with TRBD1. V was clipped by 6 bases and J by 0 bases; unmatched bases: 6. The CDR3 has 15 residues. Germline lookup yields CDR1 MDHEN and CDR2 SYDVKM.

This sequence joins TRBV19 and TRBJ2-7; 9 positions agree with TRBD1. The trim removed 6 bases at V and 0 bases at J, leaving 6 bases unmatched. The CDR3 has 15 residues. Germline V gene sequence: CDR1 LNHDA, CDR2 SQIVND (reference sequence). CDR3 region: CASREQGAFSYEQYF. The CDR3 DNA sequence: TGTGCCAGTAGAGAACAGGGGGCCTTCTCCTACGAGCAGTACTTC.

This clone was detected many times. This rearrangement joins TRBV2 to TRBJ2-2, with D possibly being TRBD1 or TRBD2 (5 bases each). The CDR3 runs to 15 residues. Germline CDR1 reads SNHLY; CDR2 reads FYNNEI. V was shortened by 6 bases and J by 1 base, with 12 bases between the two germline ends. The CDR3 bases are TGTGCCAGCAGAGGGTCAGGGAGGAACACCGGGGAGCTGTTTTTT. This gives the protein CASRGSGRNTGELFF.

This chain uses TRBV6-6 with TRBJ1-4; D may be TRBD1 (5 bases). V shed 2 bases and J shed 0 bases, with 7 bases lying between them. CDR1 is MNHNY and CDR2 is SVGAGI in the germline V gene (reference sequence). The CDR3 has 15 amino acids. CDR3 DNA: TGTGCCAGCAGTTACCGGGGCGCAACTAATGAAAAACTGTTTTTT. Translating gives CASSYRGATNEKLFF.

The chain carries TRBV6-1 and TRBJ1-1; no definite D call. The V end lost 5 bases, the J end lost 4 bases, and 14 bases lay between the germline ends. CDR1 and CDR2 (germline): MNHNS, SASEGT. The CDR3 spans 14 residues. CDR3 protein: CASSQTRRGTEAFF. CDR3 nucleotide sequence: TGTGCCAGCAGTCAGACACGGCGGGGCACTGAAGCTTTCTTT.

This clone was observed a handful of times. The V call is TRBV9, the J call TRBJ2-2; D unclear. The CDR3 contains 14 residues. The V and J ends lost 3 bases and 0 bases respectively, with 6 bases between them. In germline, CDR1 is SGDLS, CDR2 YYNGEE. DNA of the CDR3: TGTGCCAGCAGCGGGGCCTCGAACACCGGGGAGCTGTTTTTT. Translation gives CASSGASNTGELFF.

V gene TRBV11-2 combines with J gene TRBJ2-7; 14 bases are shared with TRBD2. The CDR3 has 20 amino acids. The J segment lost 1 base and the V segment lost 0 bases, leaving 11 bases of the junction unmatched. Germline CDR1 and CDR2: SGHAT and FQNNGV. The CDR3 coding sequence is TGTGCCAGCAGCTTAGACGGGACACCGGGACTAGCGGGAGCGTCCTACGAGCAGTACTTC. It translates to CASSLDGTPGLAGASYEQYF.

The chain combines TRBV29-1 with TRBJ2-1, with D perhaps TRBD2 (6 bases). CDR3 size: 15 residues. Germline lookup yields CDR1 SQVTM and CDR2 ANQGSEA. Trimming cost V 7 bases and J 0 bases, with 16 bases left between them. The CDR3, as DNA: TGCAGCGGGCGCGGGGACTCCCGCTCCTACAATGAGCAGTTCTTC. Its translation: CSGRGDSRSYNEQFF.

Only one count was recorded for this clone. The chain couples TRBV15 to TRBJ2-7; D unresolved. Germline CDR1 and CDR2: LNHNV and YYDKDF (reference sequence). There are 14 residues in the CDR3. V gave up 5 bases and J gave up 1 base, with 12 bases separating them. The DNA of the CDR3 is TGTGCCACCAGCTCAGAGAGCCAGTCCTACGAGCAGTACTTC. Translated: CATSSESQSYEQYF.

V gene TRBV28 combines with J gene TRBJ2-3; 14 nucleotides agree with TRBD2. V trimming: 5 bases; J trimming: 3 bases; junction bases outside the gene matches: 7. Germline V gene data show CDR1 as MDHEN and CDR2 as SYDVKM. The CDR3 is made up of 17 amino acids. The CDR3: CASSPRRTSGGTDTQYF. CDR3 in DNA: TGTGCCAGCAGTCCTAGAAGGACTAGCGGGGGGACAGATACGCAGTATTTT. Complete variable domain (other parts from reference TRBV28 and TRBJ2-3): DVKVTQSSRYLVKRTGEKVFLECVQDMDHENMFWYRQDPGLGLRLIYFSYDVKMKEKGDIPEGYSVSREKKERFSLILESASTNQTSMYLCASSPRRTSGGTDTQYFGPGTRLTVL.

Comments on this clone: A clone one base away is much larger, so this may be a read error. V usage is TRBV7-7 and J usage is TRBJ2-5, with a weak D call TRBD1 (6 bases). Looked up from germline, CDR1 is SSHAT and CDR2 is FNYEAQ (reference sequence). V shed 3 bases and J shed 3 bases, with 8 bases lying between them. This CDR3 is 13 amino acids long. CDR3 in amino acids: CASSFNREETQYF. CDR3 nucleotides: TGTGCCAGCAGCTTTAACAGGGAAGAGACCCAGTACTTC.

The chain is built from TRBV18 and TRBJ1-1; 8 bases are a match to TRBD1. J gave up 4 bases and V 4 bases, and 5 bases lay outside the gene matches. Germline V gives CDR1 KGHSH, CDR2 LQKENI. This CDR3 comprises 14 residues. In DNA, the CDR3 is TGTGCCAGCTCACTAGGACAGGGAAGCACTGAAGCTTTCTTT. Protein product: CASSLGQGSTEAFF.

The chain is built from TRBV28 and TRBJ1-2; D might be TRBD1 (6 bases). In germline, CDR1 is MDHEN, CDR2 SYDVKM. The V end was cut by 6 bases, the J end by 7 bases, with 18 bases between. This CDR3 has 14 residues. CDR3 protein: CASSKGQTYRGYTF. CDR3 bases: TGTGCCAGCAGCAAAGGACAGACATATCGTGGCTACACCTTC.

This chain links TRBV7-2 with TRBJ1-2, with D unresolved. Trimming took 6 bases from V and 3 from J, leaving 8 bases between them. The CDR3 contains 12 residues. Looked up from germline, CDR1 is SGHTA and CDR2 is FQGNSA. CDR3 in DNA: TGTGCCAGCAGTCAGACCTACTATGGCTACACCTTC. This gives the protein CASSQTYYGYTF.

This chain uses TRBV29-1 with TRBJ2-1; 9 positions agree with TRBD2. Germline V gene data show CDR1 as SQVTM and CDR2 as ANQGSEA. The trim removed 3 bases at V and 9 bases at J, leaving 12 bases unmatched. The CDR3 contains 15 residues. The CDR3 region is CSVEVGGRGLGEQFF. CDR3 DNA sequence: TGCAGCGTTGAGGTTGGCGGGAGGGGCCTGGGTGAGCAGTTCTTC.

This clone was observed once. The J gene is TRBJ2-5, the V gene TRBV18; a possible D gene is TRBD2 (5 bases). Gene TRBJ2-7 matches the end of the DNA better, so the J call may be wrong. Germline loops: CDR1 KGHSH, CDR2 LQKENI. The CDR3 is made up of 14 amino acids. The CDR3 DNA reads TGTGCCAGCTCACGAGCGGCCCAAACCTACGAGCAGTACTTC. It yields the protein CASSRAAQTYEQYF.

The gene calls are TRBV11-3 and TRBJ2-7; 9 nucleotides agree with TRBD1. J was trimmed by 5 bases and V by 6 bases; bases with no gene match: 8. The CDR3 consists of 14 residues. Germline CDR1 and CDR2: SGHNT and YENEEA. CDR3 in DNA: TGTGCCAGCAGTAGGACAGGGGCTAGCAACGAGCAGTACTTC. Residues: CASSRTGASNEQYF.

The V and J genes are TRBV21-1 and TRBJ1-2. TRBV21-1 is classified as a pseudogene. There are 12 residues in the CDR3. The CDR3 sequence is CASSDEGFGYTF. CDR3 nucleotide sequence: TGTGCCAGCAGCGATGAGGGGTTCGGCTACACCTTC.

The chain carries TRBV5-4 and TRBJ2-3, with TRBD2 identical over 8 bases. V lost 0 bases, J lost 5 bases, and 2 bases stayed unmatched. The CDR3 contains 14 residues. CDR1 and CDR2 from the germline V gene are SGHNT and YYREEE (reference sequence). In DNA, the CDR3 is TGTGCCAGCAGCTTGGCGGGAGGGATAGATACGCAGTATTTT. This sequence encodes CASSLAGGIDTQYF. The full variable domain, in which reference TRBV5-4 and TRBJ2-3 provide the parts outside the CDR3, is ETGVTQSPTHLIKTRGQQVTLRCSSQSGHNTVSWYQQALGQGPQFIFQYYREEENGRGNFPPRFSGLQFPNYSSELNVNALELDDSALYLCASSLAGGIDTQYFGPGTRLTVL.

The chain has TRBV5-1 and TRBJ2-5; D not certain. The CDR3 contains 13 residues. Deletions cut 7 bases from V and 2 bases from J, with 12 bases between. Germline V CDR1 and CDR2: SGHRS, YFSETQ. The CDR3, as DNA: TGCGCCAGCTCAAGGCAGAGACAAGAGACCCAGTACTTC. Protein sequence: CASSRQRQETQYF.

This clone was counted once. The rearrangement joins TRBV4-3 to TRBJ1-1, with D unclear. The CDR3 is 15 residues long. V was shortened by 1 base and J by 4 bases, with 13 bases between the two germline ends. The V gene's germline CDR1 is LGHNA and CDR2 YSLEER. CDR3 coding DNA: TGCGCCAGCAGCCAAGGAGGATGGCGTACCACTGAAGCTTTCTTT. It is translated as CASSQGGWRTTEAFF.

V is TRBV6-1 and J is TRBJ2-5; D unclear. The germline V gene has CDR1 MNHNS and CDR2 SASEGT. The CDR3 runs 15 residues. V lost 0 bases, J lost 1 base, and 9 bases lay in between. This chain's CDR3 is CASSEATPPQETQYF. Here the CDR3 DNA reads TGTGCCAGCAGTGAAGCCACTCCACCCCAAGAGACCCAGTACTTC.

V and J are TRBV10-3 and TRBJ2-5; 7 nucleotides line up with TRBD1. The CDR3 runs to 15 residues. Per the germline V gene, CDR1 is ENHRY and CDR2 is SYGVKD. The junction had 5 bases not matched to a gene; V was cut back by 2 bases and J by 2 bases. The CDR3 reads CAISEQQGRQETQYF. The CDR3 nucleotides are TGTGCCATCAGTGAGCAACAGGGGCGGCAAGAGACCCAGTACTTC.